A single sample gave rise to the 18 T cell receptor beta chains below, sequenced in a study of blood T cell repertoires in COVID-19. The assay was immunoSEQ multiplex PCR, and TCRdb's table has in-frame clones only and misses some. The table lists more than 15,000 clones, 90% to 95% of them singletons. The sample comprised peripheral blood. The receptors here all came from a human donor in a cohort sampled during active COVID-19.

This chain joins TRBV11-2 and TRBJ2-7; 8 bases fit TRBD1. The CDR3 is 12 residues long. Germline assignment: CDR1 SGHAT and CDR2 FQNNGV. Unmatched junction bases numbered 3, after V lost 6 bases and J lost 5 bases. In DNA form, the CDR3 reads TGTGCCAGCAGTCCACAGGGGGACGAGCAGTACTTC. It translates to CASSPQGDEQYF.

This rearrangement joins TRBV6-5 to TRBJ2-1, with 15 bases fitting TRBD2. The germline CDR1 and CDR2 sequences are MNHEY and SVGAGI. Trimming took 10 bases from V and 6 from J; bases not matched to a gene: 4. The CDR3 loop spans 14 amino acids. This chain's CDR3 is CAIRTSGRANEQFF. The CDR3 DNA reads as TGTGCCATCAGGACTAGCGGGAGGGCCAATGAGCAGTTCTTC.

This clone was seen once. The chain links TRBV6-5 to TRBJ1-1; D call uncertain. CDR1 MNHEY and CDR2 SVGAGI come from the germline V gene. There are 14 residues in the CDR3. The V gene lost 0 bases and the J gene lost 5 bases, with 10 bases spanning the gap. CDR3 nucleotide sequence: TGTGCCAGCAGTTACTCGGGGAGGTGGACTGAAGCTTTCTTT. This codes for CASSYSGRWTEAFF.

This chain joins TRBV24-1 and TRBJ1-5; no definite D call. Trimming pared 5 bases from V and 3 bases from J, leaving 7 bases between. Germline values: CDR1 KGHDR, CDR2 SFDVKD. The CDR3 covers 13 residues. The CDR3 DNA is TGTGCCACCAGTGGAGGGAACAATCAGCCCCAGCATTTT. Translation: CATSGGNNQPQHF.

CDR3: CASSQDFEVSFSGNTIYF. The CDR3 DNA sequence: TGTGCCAGCAGCCAAGATTTTGAGGTGTCCTTCTCTGGAAACACCATATATTTT. This sequence joins TRBV4-2 and TRBJ1-3; D remains ambiguous. The germline V and J ends were trimmed by 0 bases and 0 bases, with 15 bases remaining between them. CDR1 and CDR2 (germline): LGHNA, YNFKEQ. The CDR3 is 18 amino acids.

The gene calls are TRBV27 and TRBJ2-4, with 9 bases matching TRBD1. This CDR3 contains 15 residues. J lost 7 bases, V lost 8 bases, and 12 bases had no gene match. Germline V gene sequence: CDR1 MNHEY, CDR2 SMNVEV (reference sequence). CDR3 DNA sequence: TGTGCCAGCCGCCCACAGTGGGACAGGGTGAACATTCAGTACTTC. Protein product: CASRPQWDRVNIQYF.

J is TRBJ2-1 and V is TRBV12-5; TRBD1 is a possible D gene (6 bases). This CDR3 region has 12 residues. V was cut by 0 bases and J by 9 bases, with 6 bases left in between. Germline V CDR1 and CDR2: LGHNT, FRNRAP. CDR3 residues: CASGLVQGEQFF. DNA for the CDR3: TGTGCTAGTGGTTTGGTACAGGGTGAGCAGTTCTTC.

V is TRBV5-1 and J is TRBJ1-2; the D is unclear. The V gene lost 2 bases and the J gene lost 8 bases, with 16 bases spanning the gap. Per the germline V gene, CDR1 is SGHRS and CDR2 is YFSETQ. CDR3 length: 14 residues. The CDR3 here is CASSLSAVSRGYTF. In DNA, the CDR3 is TGCGCCAGCAGCTTATCCGCGGTATCGAGAGGCTACACCTTC.

The chain is built from TRBV19 and TRBJ1-4, with 7 bases that match TRBD1. Germline loops: CDR1 LNHDA, CDR2 SQIVND (reference sequence). V was clipped by 8 bases and J by 5 bases; unmatched bases: 8. The CDR3 totals 14 residues. The CDR3: CASSRGTENEKLFF. The CDR3 DNA reads as TGTGCCAGTTCCCGCGGGACAGAGAATGAAAAACTGTTTTTT.

The chain carries TRBV19 and TRBJ2-2; D not resolved. V gave up 0 bases and J gave up 4 bases, with 9 bases separating them. The CDR3 has 15 amino acids. The germline V gene has CDR1 LNHDA and CDR2 SQIVND (reference sequence). For the CDR3, the DNA is TGTGCCAGTAGTATAGATCGTGCTATCACCGGGGAGCTGTTTTTT. Translated: CASSIDRAITGELFF.

The gene calls are TRBV27 and TRBJ1-5, with 8 bases fitting TRBD1. The germline gives CDR1 MNHEY, CDR2 SMNVEV (reference sequence). The junction had 5 bases not matched to a gene; V was cut back by 3 bases and J by 7 bases. The CDR3 sequence is 14 residues long. In DNA, the CDR3 is TGTGCCAGCAGTTTCCAGGGGGCTCGGCAGCCCCAGCATTTT. Amino acid sequence: CASSFQGARQPQHF.

The rearrangement links TRBV27 to TRBJ2-7; TRBD2 might be the D (5 bases). Between the trimmed V and J ends, which lost 8 bases and 0 bases, there was a span of 14 bases. CDR1 MNHEY and CDR2 SMNVEV come from the germline V gene (reference sequence). The CDR3 covers 14 residues. CDR3 sequence: CASWSGESSYEQYF. CDR3 coding DNA: TGTGCCAGCTGGAGTGGGGAGAGCTCCTACGAGCAGTACTTC.

CDR3 loop: CSVIPGLGIGIQYF. DNA of the CDR3: TGCAGCGTTATACCGGGACTAGGGATTGGCATTCAGTACTTC. The chain carries TRBV29-1 and TRBJ2-4, with 8 positions matching TRBD2. The CDR3 contains 14 residues. Germline loops: CDR1 SQVTM, CDR2 ANQGSEA. V lost 5 bases to trimming and J lost 9 bases; unmatched junction nucleotides: 12.

This clone was seen once. This chain links TRBV5-1 with TRBJ2-5, with 11 bases aligning to TRBD2. After removal of 2 bases from V and 1 base from J, the junction contained 7 bases not matched to a gene. The CDR3 has 17 amino acids. From germline, CDR1 is SGHRS and CDR2 YFSETQ. CDR3 in DNA: TGCGCCAGCAGCTTTACCCGTAGCGGGGGGGCCCAAGAGACCCAGTACTTC. It yields the protein CASSFTRSGGAQETQYF. Full variable domain (missing parts from reference TRBV5-1 and TRBJ2-5): KAGVTQTPRYLIKTRGQQVTLSCSPISGHRSVSWYQQTPGQGLQFLFEYFSETQRNKGNFPGRFSGRQFSNSRSEMNVSTLELGDSALYLCASSFTRSGGAQETQYFGPGTRLLVL.

This chain uses TRBV4-3 with TRBJ2-7, with 11 positions matching TRBD2. Germline V gives CDR1 LGHNA, CDR2 YSLEER. The CDR3 totals 17 residues. The junction had 10 bases not matched to a gene; V was cut back by 1 base and J by 5 bases. Here the CDR3 reads CASSQGPPASGRNEQYF. For the CDR3, the DNA is TGCGCCAGCAGCCAAGGTCCCCCGGCTAGCGGGAGGAACGAGCAGTACTTC.

The chain uses TRBV10-3 and TRBJ2-1; 9 bases line up with TRBD1. The J segment lost 3 bases and the V segment lost 6 bases, leaving 3 bases of the junction unmatched. The CDR3 covers 14 residues. Per the germline V gene, CDR1 is ENHRY and CDR2 is SYGVKD. CDR3 in DNA: TGTGCCATCAGGGGGACAGGGATCTACAATGAGCAGTTCTTC. Translating it yields CAIRGTGIYNEQFF.

V and J are TRBV28 and TRBJ2-7; D possibly corresponds to TRBD1 (5 bases). Germline CDR1 is MDHEN and CDR2 is SYDVKM. V lost 6 bases and J 5 bases, leaving 17 bases between the germline ends. CDR3 length: 14 residues. The CDR3 nucleotides read TGTGCCAGCAGCTCGACAGAGGTAGGGGACGAGCAGTACTTC. Amino acid sequence: CASSSTEVGDEQYF.

The rearrangement links TRBV10-3 to TRBJ2-2; possible D gene TRBD2, 6 bases. Germline CDR1 is ENHRY and CDR2 is SYGVKD. V was clipped by 4 bases and J by 3 bases, with 6 bases between them. The CDR3 extends over 13 amino acids. The CDR3 coding sequence is TGTGCCATCAGTGGACTAGACACCGGGGAGCTGTTTTTT. Its translation: CAISGLDTGELFF.